This T cell receptor (beta chain) was sequenced in a study of blood T cell repertoires in COVID-19. Profiled with immunoSEQ multiplex PCR; TCRdb holds only in-frame clones, not every one. Here the sample spans hundreds of thousands of clones, roughly 86% being singletons. The CDR3 covers 17 residues. The V gene's germline CDR1 is MGHRA and CDR2 YSYEKL. V lost 0 bases, J lost 7 bases, and 10 bases stayed unmatched. The clonotype comes from a man in his late teens or twenties with active or convalescent COVID-19. Sequencing was carried out using peripheral blood. J is TRBJ2-4 and V is TRBV4-1; 9 positions match TRBD1. The CDR3 nucleotides are TGCGCCAGCAGCCAAGATAGGGTTGGACAGGGGATGAACATTCAGTACTTC. Translation: CASSQDRVGQGMNIQYF.